This T cell receptor (beta chain) was identified in a study of blood T cell repertoires in COVID-19 (TCRdb year 2020). Concerning the study at large: The collaborator samples originated in the United States, Italy and Spain and spanned the acute and convalescent phases of COVID-19. The material from the prospective study consisted of cDNA or gDNA derived from T cells, B-cell-depleted T cells, or PBMCs. The dataset comprised deeply sampled blood TCRbeta repertoires from subjects exposed to, actively infected with, or recovered from COVID-19. The repertoires were made available in a free public database intended to serve as a resource for research on the immune response to SARS-CoV-2. The samples were drawn from the first 160 participants of the ongoing ImmuneRACE study and from 950 to 1,500 subjects provided by 6 global collaborators. A de-identified subject ID, COVID-19 status, age in years and sex were almost always included in the sample metadata. Where HLA class I and class II types were available, the types were taken from metadata supplied by the sample provider, not from assay-based typing. Overall study results and their limits: The amount of clinical and demographic metadata varied by source and participant and was provided uncurated.

V is clipped by 11 bases and J by 0 bases, and the sequence between their germline boundaries is 14 bases long. The germline V gene encodes CDR1 LNHDA and CDR2 SQIVND (reference sequence). There are 15 amino acids in the CDR3, from cysteine to phenylalanine inclusive. Left in the record is the CDR3 DNA by itself, 45 bases read in frame from the first base. Collaborating institutions collected whole blood in K2EDTA tubes following their own protocols. Collaborator samples were shipped for TCRbeta analysis as frozen whole blood, isolated PBMCs, or DNA extracted from either sample type. Details on this clone: Which antigen it targets is not known. No base-level quality is on record; no much larger clone is a single base apart.

The immunoSEQ Assay, a bias-controlled multiplex PCR, was used to amplify TCRbeta CDR3 regions from genomic DNA. In the source study's methods: Within the assay, amplification of reference gene primers was used to estimate how many nucleated cells each sample contained. Sequence reads were collapsed and filtered to measure the absolute abundance of every unique TCRbeta CDR3 rearrangement. For each sample, productive Simpson clonality was calculated as the square root of Simpson's diversity index across productive rearrangements. The immuneACCESS repertoire file appears here via TCRdb, limited to in-frame rearrangements. These files lack a portion of the clones; in checked studies, under half of the deficit traces to unresolved V genes, and the cause of the others is not known. V, J and clone size derive from that table, while D and trimming were established from the DNA sequence. The sample table records about 250,000 clones; 70% to 85% of these occur just once. The ten largest clonotypes hold 8.9% of the sample.

Sequenced input: peripheral blood. The chain joins TRBV19 to TRBJ1-6, with no reliable assignment of the D segment. The clonotype originates from an elderly man with acute or convalescent COVID-19. The CDR3 reads as follows: CASRRASSYNSPLHF. The DNA sequence follows: TGTGCCTCTCGGAGGGCGAGCTCCTATAATTCACCCCTCCACTTT.